The rows below give T cell receptor beta chains drawn from one sample of a study of cytotoxic CD8 clonotypes in ibrutinib-treated CLL. The assay was immunoSEQ multiplex PCR, and TCRdb's table has in-frame clones only and misses some. The data show a few hundred thousand clones, about 77% seen once. The sample in question was PBMCs, obtained before ibrutinib treatment. The source of these receptors is a human donor with chronic lymphocytic leukemia. CDR3s include the opening cysteine and the closing phenylalanine or tryptophan. A D gene is named only where the DNA matches it firmly. Clone size is not always given. Where it is, it says once, few, many or a class for expanded clones.

TRBJ1-5 - TRBV6-6 TRBD1 CASSRTGTRDQPQHF TGTGCCAGCAGCCGGACAGGGACTCGCGATCAGCCCCAGCATTTT
TRBJ2-7 few TRBV2 - CASSVTYEQYF TGTGCCAGCAGTGTTACCTACGAGCAGTACTTC
TRBJ2-7 - TRBV30 TRBD1 CAWSVSGGGFYEQYF TGTGCCTGGAGTGTATCAGGGGGCGGTTTCTACGAGCAGTACTTC
TRBJ1-2 - TRBV20-1 - CSVNRGYTF TGCAGTGTTAACCGCGGCTACACCTTC
TRBJ2-2 - TRBV4-3 - CASSSGQIANTGELFF TGCGCCAGCAGCAGCGGACAGATCGCGAACACCGGGGAGCTGTTTTTT
TRBJ2-2 - TRBV9 TRBD2 CASSVRTSPGELFF TGTGCCAGCAGCGTGCGGACTAGTCCCGGGGAGCTGTTTTTT
TRBJ2-1 - TRBV6-5 TRBD1 CASSWGQGRNEQFF TGTGCCAGCAGTTGGGGACAGGGACGGAATGAGCAGTTCTTC
TRBJ2-1 - TRBV28 - CASSLWGMDEQFF TGTGCCAGCAGTTTATGGGGTATGGATGAGCAGTTCTTC
TRBJ2-3 few TRBV2 TRBD1 CASRAGTGGTDTQYF TGTGCCAGCAGGGCCGGGACAGGGGGCACAGATACGCAGTATTTT
TRBJ2-5 - TRBV7-9 TRBD2 CASSLIFWTSGQETQYF TGTGCCAGCAGCTTAATCTTTTGGACTAGCGGACAAGAGACCCAGTACTTC